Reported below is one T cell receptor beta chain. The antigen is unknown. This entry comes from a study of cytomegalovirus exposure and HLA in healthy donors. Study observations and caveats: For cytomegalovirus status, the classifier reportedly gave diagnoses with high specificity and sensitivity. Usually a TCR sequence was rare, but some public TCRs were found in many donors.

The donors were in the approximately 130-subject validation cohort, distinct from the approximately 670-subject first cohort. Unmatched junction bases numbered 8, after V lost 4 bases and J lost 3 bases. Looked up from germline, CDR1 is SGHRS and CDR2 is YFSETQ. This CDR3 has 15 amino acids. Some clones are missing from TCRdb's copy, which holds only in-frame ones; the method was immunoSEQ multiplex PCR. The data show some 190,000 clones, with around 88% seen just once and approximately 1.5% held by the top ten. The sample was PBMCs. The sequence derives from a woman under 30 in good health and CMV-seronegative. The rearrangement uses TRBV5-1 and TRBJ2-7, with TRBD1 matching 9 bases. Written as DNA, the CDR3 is TGCGCCAGCAGCGAACAGGGGGCCCAGGTCTACGAGCAGTACTTC. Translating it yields CASSEQGAQVYEQYF.